One sample yielded the 8 T cell receptor beta chains listed below, sequenced in a study of blood T cell repertoires in COVID-19. Sequenced by immunoSEQ multiplex PCR; TCRdb stores in-frame clones only, minus some. The data hold tens of thousands of clones, with 70% to 90% observed a single time. The source material was peripheral blood. The receptors were sampled from a man between 70 and 80 years old with active or convalescent COVID-19.

The chain joins TRBV5-5 to TRBJ1-6; D gene ambiguous. The CDR3 runs 13 residues. Between the trimmed V and J ends, which lost 2 bases and 8 bases, there was a span of 8 bases. From germline, CDR1 is SGHKS and CDR2 YYEKEE (reference sequence). Here the CDR3 reads CASSFNTDSPLHF. As DNA, the CDR3 is TGTGCCAGCAGCTTTAATACGGATTCACCCCTCCACTTT.

The table lists this clone with a count of one. The chain couples TRBV9 to TRBJ2-3; 9 bases are a match to TRBD1. Losses at the gene ends were 4 bases for V and 1 base for J; bases not matched to a gene: 4. CDR1 is SGDLS, CDR2 YYNGEE, per germline. The CDR3 loop spans 15 amino acids. The CDR3 nucleotides are TGTGCCAGCAGCCCCCGGACAGGGGGCACAGATACGCAGTATTTT. Its protein product is CASSPRTGGTDTQYF.

The rearrangement uses TRBV19 and TRBJ2-1, with a tentative D call TRBD1 (6 bases). Trimming cost V 7 bases and J 1 base, with 11 bases left between them. CDR1 and CDR2 from the germline V gene are LNHDA and SQIVND (reference sequence). This CDR3 is 14 amino acids long. The chain's CDR3 is CASNLRGSYNEQFF. The CDR3 DNA reads TGTGCCAGTAATCTCAGGGGATCCTACAATGAGCAGTTCTTC.

The chain recombines TRBV5-8 with TRBJ2-3; D may be TRBD1 (5 bases). Germline lookup yields CDR1 SGHTS and CDR2 YDEGEE. V lost 0 bases, J lost 4 bases, and 6 bases lay in between. This CDR3 contains 13 residues. The CDR3 here is CASSLARADTQYF. DNA of the CDR3: TGTGCCAGCAGCTTGGCCAGGGCAGATACGCAGTATTTT.

This clone was seen only a few times. V gene TRBV7-2 combines with J gene TRBJ1-2; 9 nucleotides align to TRBD1. The CDR3 spans 14 residues. CDR1 and CDR2 from the germline V gene are SGHTA and FQGNSA. V lost 5 bases, J lost 4 bases, and 5 bases stayed unmatched. CDR3 region: CASSPAGQGYGYTF. The DNA for the CDR3 is TGTGCCAGCAGCCCAGCGGGACAGGGCTATGGCTACACCTTC.

J is TRBJ2-7 and V is TRBV7-9, with D possibly matching TRBD1 (6 bases). Germline V gene data show CDR1 as SEHNR and CDR2 as FQNEAQ (reference sequence). The V end lost 5 bases, the J end lost 3 bases, and 14 bases lay between the germline ends. The CDR3 length is 14 residues. The DNA for the CDR3 is TGTGCCAGCAGCCCCGGCGGACAGAGCTACGAGCAGTACTTC. Amino acids: CASSPGGQSYEQYF.

The chain employs TRBV5-6 and TRBJ2-1; possible D gene TRBD2, 5 bases. V was cut by 3 bases and J by 4 bases, with 11 bases left in between. Germline V lookup: CDR1 SGHDT, CDR2 YYEEEE. This CDR3 is built from 14 residues. The CDR3 DNA reads TGTGCCAGCAGCTCGGCGGGCAGGTACAATGAGCAGTTCTTC. It translates to CASSSAGRYNEQFF.

CDR3 in amino acids: CASHGGGTEQFF. CDR3 bases: TGTGCCAGCCACGGGGGGGGTACTGAGCAGTTCTTC. The gene calls are TRBV27 and TRBJ2-1; 8 nucleotides line up with TRBD2. This CDR3 is 12 amino acids long. Unmatched junction bases numbered 6, after V lost 8 bases and J lost 9 bases. Germline assignment: CDR1 MNHEY and CDR2 SMNVEV (reference sequence).